The 23 T cell receptor beta chains below were found in one sample sequenced in a study of blood T cell repertoires in COVID-19. Repertoires were generated with immunoSEQ multiplex PCR, while TCRdb's copy carries only in-frame clones and drops some. The sample lists 70,000 to 100,000 clones; 90% were seen once. The sample was peripheral blood. These receptors all stem from a man in his 60s with acute or convalescent COVID-19.

V gene TRBV5-6 combines with J gene TRBJ1-2; a possible D gene is TRBD1 (5 bases). Between the trimmed V and J ends, which lost 1 base and 3 bases, there was a span of 13 bases. CDR1 is SGHDT, CDR2 YYEEEE, per germline. This CDR3 is built from 15 residues. As DNA, the CDR3 is TGTGCCAGCAGCTTGCTCAGGGCAGCTGACTATGGCTACACCTTC. Protein sequence: CASSLLRAADYGYTF.

This clone counts as medium-sized. The genes are TRBV3-1 (or the pseudogene TRBV3-2) and TRBJ2-7; no clear D gene. V dropped 1 base and J dropped 7 bases, with 11 bases sitting between them. The germline gives CDR1 LGHDT, CDR2 YNNKEL (reference sequence). CDR3 length equals 13 residues. The CDR3 sequence is CASSQGFHWEQYF. The CDR3 DNA sequence: TGTGCCAGCAGCCAAGGATTCCACTGGGAGCAGTACTTC.

The chain combines TRBV11-3 with TRBJ2-3, with D unresolved. Looked up from germline, CDR1 is SGHNT and CDR2 is YENEEA. V was clipped by 2 bases and J by 9 bases, with 15 bases between them. The CDR3 has 14 amino acids. This chain's CDR3 is CASSLRGEARTQYF. The CDR3 DNA is TGTGCCAGCAGCTTAAGAGGAGAAGCAAGAACGCAGTATTTT.

The chain recombines TRBV7-3 with TRBJ2-1; perhaps TRBD2 as D (5 bases). The germline V gene has CDR1 SGHTA and CDR2 FQGTGA. V was clipped by 2 bases and J by 5 bases, with 10 bases between them. The CDR3 has 14 residues. The CDR3 nucleotides are TGTGCCAGCAGCTTAGGAGGCTTCGACAATGAGCAGTTCTTC. Translation: CASSLGGFDNEQFF.

The V and J genes are TRBV4-2 and TRBJ2-1; D perhaps matches TRBD1 (6 bases). The CDR3 has 16 residues. The V end was cut by 7 bases, the J end by 6 bases, with 22 bases between. Per the germline V gene, CDR1 is LGHNA and CDR2 is YNFKEQ. The CDR3 here is CASNGPGLGAGNEQFF. In nucleotides, the CDR3 is TGTGCCAGCAACGGGCCAGGATTGGGGGCAGGCAATGAGCAGTTCTTC.

The J gene is TRBJ2-5, the V gene TRBV6-2 or TRBV6-3; 9 bases match TRBD1. Germline-derived CDR1 and CDR2 are MNHEY and SVGEGT. This CDR3 has 15 amino acids. V was pared by 4 bases and J by 4 bases, with 7 bases of the junction left unmatched. Here the CDR3 reads CASSSQNRGPETQYF. The CDR3 nucleotides are TGTGCCAGCAGTTCTCAAAACAGGGGGCCAGAGACCCAGTACTTC.

The chain carries TRBV5-1 and TRBJ1-6, with TRBD1 matching over 9 bases. CDR1 is SGHRS and CDR2 is YFSETQ in the germline V gene. The CDR3 consists of 16 residues. After removal of 0 bases from V and 10 bases from J, the junction contained 8 bases not matched to a gene. CDR3 protein: CASSLGMDRGYSPLHF. In nucleotides, the CDR3 is TGCGCCAGCAGCTTGGGGATGGACAGGGGTTACTCACCCCTCCACTTT.

This chain joins TRBV5-1 and TRBJ2-5; tentatively, D is TRBD2 (5 bases). CDR1 and CDR2 from the germline V gene are SGHRS and YFSETQ. Trimming took off 0 bases at V and 1 base at J, with 13 bases between the two ends. The CDR3 runs 16 residues. Written as DNA, the CDR3 is TGCGCCAGCAGCTTGGACGTGGGAGTCCCCCAAGAGACCCAGTACTTC. It yields the protein CASSLDVGVPQETQYF.

The gene calls are TRBV28 and TRBJ1-6; 8 bases are shared with TRBD1. Looked up from germline, CDR1 is MDHEN and CDR2 is SYDVKM. V dropped 5 bases and J dropped 6; count of bases not matched to a gene: 12. This CDR3 has 17 amino acids. The CDR3 sequence is CASSMLGDRSINSPLHF. CDR3 DNA sequence: TGTGCCAGCAGTATGTTGGGGGACAGGTCCATTAATTCACCCCTCCACTTT.

The V and J genes are TRBV27 and TRBJ2-7, with 7 bases aligning to TRBD2. The CDR3 contains 16 residues. V shed 5 bases, J shed 3 bases, and the junction held 13 bases outside the gene matches. The germline CDR1 and CDR2 sequences are MNHEY and SMNVEV (reference sequence). Here the CDR3 reads CASSPLGGEGGYEQYF. The CDR3 bases are TGTGCCAGCAGTCCCCTGGGGGGGGAGGGAGGCTACGAGCAGTACTTC.

The chain employs TRBV3-1 (or the pseudogene TRBV3-2) and TRBJ2-7, with D perhaps matching TRBD1 (6 bases). The CDR3 is made up of 13 amino acids. The germline CDR1 and CDR2 sequences are LGHDT and YNNKEL (reference sequence). V was shortened by 1 base and J by 6 bases, with 10 bases between the two germline ends. This CDR3 is CASSQASRGEQYF. The CDR3 nucleotides read TGTGCCAGCAGCCAAGCGTCCAGGGGCGAGCAGTACTTC.

This rearrangement joins TRBV29-1 to TRBJ1-1; TRBD1 might be the D (5 bases). The CDR3 sequence is 12 residues long. V gave up 6 bases and J gave up 1 base, with 9 bases separating them. Germline V gene sequence: CDR1 SQVTM, CDR2 ANQGSEA. The CDR3 spells CSVGDWNTEAFF. Here the CDR3 DNA reads TGCAGCGTAGGGGATTGGAACACTGAAGCTTTCTTT. Variable domain in full (rest from reference TRBV29-1 and TRBJ1-1): SAVISQKPSRDICQRGTSLTIQCQVDSQVTMMFWYRQQPGQSLTLIATANQGSEATYESGFVIDKFPISRPNLTFSTLTVSNMSPEDSSIYLCSVGDWNTEAFFGQGTRLTVV.

V usage is TRBV7-9 and J usage is TRBJ2-7; 8 positions agree with TRBD2. The CDR3 extends over 17 amino acids. Germline loops: CDR1 SEHNR, CDR2 FQNEAQ (reference sequence). Trimming took 5 bases from V and 3 from J; bases not matched to a gene: 15. For the CDR3, the DNA is TGTGCCAGCAGCGCCCCGGGGGGGTCGAGGAAAAACTACGAGCAGTACTTC. Its translation: CASSAPGGSRKNYEQYF.

V is TRBV3-1 (or the pseudogene TRBV3-2) and J is TRBJ2-3; the D gene is possibly TRBD2 (6 bases). CDR1 LGHDT and CDR2 YNNKEL come from the germline V gene (reference sequence). The CDR3 is 15 residues long. Trimming removed 6 bases from V and 3 bases from J, with 16 bases in between. For the CDR3, the DNA is TGTGCCAGCAGTCCGGGACTCGCCGGAACAGATACGCAGTATTTT. It translates to CASSPGLAGTDTQYF.

The CDR3 nucleotides read TGTGCCAGCAGCCCGGTCATTTTTAACTATGGCTACACCTTC. It is translated as CASSPVIFNYGYTF. The V call is TRBV11-3, the J call TRBJ1-2; unclear D gene. Germline lookup yields CDR1 SGHNT and CDR2 YENEEA. The V end was cut by 5 bases, the J end by 1 base, with 11 bases between. This CDR3 contains 14 residues. Drawing the rest from reference TRBV11-3 and TRBJ1-2, the complete variable domain is EAGVVQSPRYKIIEKKQPVAFWCNPISGHNTLYWYLQNLGQGPELLIRYENEEAVDDSQLPKDRFSAERLKGVDSTLKIQPAELGDSAVYLCASSPVIFNYGYTFGSGTRLTVV.

The chain couples TRBV25-1 to TRBJ2-7; D gene unclear. Germline V CDR1 and CDR2: MGHDK, SYGVNS. The CDR3 has 15 amino acids. V was pared by 3 bases and J by 1 base, with 13 bases between. The CDR3 coding sequence is TGTGCCAGCAGTGACGGAGTATCTAGTTCCTACGAGCAGTACTTC. Its translation: CASSDGVSSSYEQYF.

As DNA, the CDR3 is TGTGCCAGCAGCCAAGCGGCGGAGAGGGAGTATTCCGAACTAAGATATGGCTACACCTTC. Its protein is CASSQAAEREYSELRYGYTF. The rearrangement links TRBV4-2 to TRBJ1-2, with D uncertain. In germline, CDR1 is LGHNA, CDR2 YNFKEQ. With 1 base removed from V and 5 bases from J, the gap between germline ends came to 29 bases. The CDR3 spans 20 residues.

The J gene is TRBJ2-1, the V gene TRBV5-1, with 9 bases matching TRBD2. V shed 1 base and J 9 bases; nucleotides not matched to a gene: 5. The germline V gene has CDR1 SGHRS and CDR2 YFSETQ. There are 14 residues in the CDR3. The CDR3 protein is CASSLYTAGGEQFF. CDR3 nucleotide sequence: TGCGCCAGCAGCTTGTATACAGCGGGAGGTGAGCAGTTCTTC.

The V and J genes are TRBV6-8 and TRBJ1-1; D gene unclear. CDR3 length: 15 residues. Looked up from germline, CDR1 is MNHGY and CDR2 is SAAAGT. V lost 5 bases to trimming and J lost 1 base, with 14 bases between them. The CDR3 coding sequence is TGTGCCAGCAGTCCCCGACACCCGACGAACACTGAAGCTTTCTTT. It specifies CASSPRHPTNTEAFF.

This chain connects TRBV5-1 to TRBJ1-2; TRBD1 is a possible D gene (6 bases). Germline V lookup: CDR1 SGHRS, CDR2 YFSETQ. This CDR3 contains 15 residues. The V and J ends lost 5 bases and 4 bases respectively, with 18 bases between them. Here the CDR3 DNA reads TGCGCCAGCAGTTCCGAGGTCGGGGGGGCCTATGGCTACACCTTC. Encoded protein: CASSSEVGGAYGYTF.

This chain uses TRBV2 with TRBJ2-4; D remains ambiguous. CDR1 and CDR2 from the germline V gene are SNHLY and FYNNEI. The CDR3 contains 12 residues. With 1 base removed from V and 8 bases from J, the gap between germline ends came to 6 bases. The CDR3 DNA reads as TGTGCCAGCAGTGAAGGGGCCGACATTCAGTACTTC. Amino acid sequence: CASSEGADIQYF.

This CDR3 is CASSFGLAGEYTGELFF. CDR3 DNA sequence: TGTGCCAGCAGCTTCGGACTAGCGGGAGAGTACACCGGGGAGCTGTTTTTT. The chain joins TRBV11-3 to TRBJ2-2; 13 nucleotides line up with TRBD2. The V segment lost 3 bases and the J segment 3 bases; nucleotides outside the gene matches: 4. The CDR3 is made up of 17 amino acids. The V gene's germline CDR1 is SGHNT and CDR2 YENEEA.

V and J are TRBV19 and TRBJ1-1; D gene uncertain. In germline, CDR1 is LNHDA, CDR2 SQIVND (reference sequence). The CDR3 sequence is 16 residues long. Trimming shortened V by 7 bases and J by 3 bases, and 21 bases separated the two germline ends. The CDR3 protein is CASKTTRTGFDTEAFF. The CDR3 DNA sequence: TGTGCCAGTAAGACGACACGGACGGGATTCGACACTGAAGCTTTCTTT.